This T cell receptor (beta chain) came from a study of shared clonotypes between healthy human individuals. The overall study: Serving as donors were a couple of women and a few men, whose ages spanned 18 to 49. Whole-study results and caveats: It was expected that sequencing depth would affect clonotype sharing among donors. The represented genetic and exposure-history diversity was limited by the small number of donors.

For every subset, genomic DNA was evenly distributed across several immunoSEQ plates. Generated by immunoSEQ multiplex PCR, the TCRdb table keeps only in-frame clones and is missing some. The table has about 490,000 clones, 78% seen once. As concerns this clone: Its antigen is as yet unknown.

Germline V gene lookup returns CDR1 SGHRS and CDR2 YFSETQ. The CDR3 extends over 13 amino acids. Trimming removed 3 bases from V and 4 bases from J; junction bases left unmatched: 3. The chain combines TRBV5-1 with TRBJ1-1; 7 nucleotides match TRBD1. The clonotype originates from a middle-aged woman in good health. Some clones in this sample may be carry-over from other donors' samples. The specimen was PBMCs. The CDR3 loop reads CASSWDSSTEAFF. The CDR3 DNA follows: TGCGCCAGCAGCTGGGACAGTTCCACTGAAGCTTTCTTT.